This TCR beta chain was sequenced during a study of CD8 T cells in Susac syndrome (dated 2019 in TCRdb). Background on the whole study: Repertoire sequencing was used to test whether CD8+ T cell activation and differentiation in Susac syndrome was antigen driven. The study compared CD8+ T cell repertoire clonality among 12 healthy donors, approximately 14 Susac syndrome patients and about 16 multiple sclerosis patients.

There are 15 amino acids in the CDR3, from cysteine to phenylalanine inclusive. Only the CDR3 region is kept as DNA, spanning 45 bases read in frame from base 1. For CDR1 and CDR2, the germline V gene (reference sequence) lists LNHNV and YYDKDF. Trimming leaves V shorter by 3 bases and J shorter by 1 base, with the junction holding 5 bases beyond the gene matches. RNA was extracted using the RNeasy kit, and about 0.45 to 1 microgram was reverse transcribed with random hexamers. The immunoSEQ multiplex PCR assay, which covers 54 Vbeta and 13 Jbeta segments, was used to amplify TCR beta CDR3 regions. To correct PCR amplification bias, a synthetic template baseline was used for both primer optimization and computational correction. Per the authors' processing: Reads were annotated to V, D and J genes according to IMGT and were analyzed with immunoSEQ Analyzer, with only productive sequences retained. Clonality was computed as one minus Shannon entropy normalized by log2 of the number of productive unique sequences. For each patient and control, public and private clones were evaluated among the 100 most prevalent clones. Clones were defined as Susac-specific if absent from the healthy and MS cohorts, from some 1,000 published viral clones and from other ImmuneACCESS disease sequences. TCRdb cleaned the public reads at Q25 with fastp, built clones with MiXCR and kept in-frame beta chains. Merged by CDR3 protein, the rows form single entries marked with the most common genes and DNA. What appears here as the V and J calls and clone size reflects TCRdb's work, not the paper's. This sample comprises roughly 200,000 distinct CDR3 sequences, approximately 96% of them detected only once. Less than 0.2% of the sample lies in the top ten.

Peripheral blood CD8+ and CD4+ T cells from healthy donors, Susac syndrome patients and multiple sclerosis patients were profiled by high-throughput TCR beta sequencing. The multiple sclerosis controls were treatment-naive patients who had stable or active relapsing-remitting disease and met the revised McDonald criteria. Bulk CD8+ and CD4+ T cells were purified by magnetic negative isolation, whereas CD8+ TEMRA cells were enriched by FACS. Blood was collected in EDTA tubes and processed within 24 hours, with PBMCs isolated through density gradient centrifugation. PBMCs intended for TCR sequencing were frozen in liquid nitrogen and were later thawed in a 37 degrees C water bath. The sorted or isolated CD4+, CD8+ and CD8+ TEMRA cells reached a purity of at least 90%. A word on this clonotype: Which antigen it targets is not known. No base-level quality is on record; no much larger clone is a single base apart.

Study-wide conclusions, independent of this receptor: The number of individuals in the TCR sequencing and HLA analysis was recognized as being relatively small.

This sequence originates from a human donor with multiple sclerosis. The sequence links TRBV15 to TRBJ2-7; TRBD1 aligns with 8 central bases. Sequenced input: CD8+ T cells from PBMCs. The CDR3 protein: CATSSLQGVSYEQYF. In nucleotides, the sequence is TGTGCCACCAGCAGCCTACAGGGGGTTTCCTACGAGCAGTACTTC.